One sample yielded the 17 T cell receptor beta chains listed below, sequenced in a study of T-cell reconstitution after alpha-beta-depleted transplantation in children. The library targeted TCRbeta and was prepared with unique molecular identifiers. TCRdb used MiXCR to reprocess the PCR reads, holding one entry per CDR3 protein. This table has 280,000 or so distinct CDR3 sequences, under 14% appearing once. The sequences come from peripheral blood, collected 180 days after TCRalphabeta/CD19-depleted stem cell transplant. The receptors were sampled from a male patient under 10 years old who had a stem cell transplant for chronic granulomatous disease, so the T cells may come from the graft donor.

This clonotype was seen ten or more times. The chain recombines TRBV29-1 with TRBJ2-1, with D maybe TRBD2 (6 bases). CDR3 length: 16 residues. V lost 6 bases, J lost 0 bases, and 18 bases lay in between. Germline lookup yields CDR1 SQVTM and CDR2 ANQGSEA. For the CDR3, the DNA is TGCAGCGTCCTGGCTAGCGCCTTTTTCTCCTACAATGAGCAGTTCTTC. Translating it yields CSVLASAFFSYNEQFF.

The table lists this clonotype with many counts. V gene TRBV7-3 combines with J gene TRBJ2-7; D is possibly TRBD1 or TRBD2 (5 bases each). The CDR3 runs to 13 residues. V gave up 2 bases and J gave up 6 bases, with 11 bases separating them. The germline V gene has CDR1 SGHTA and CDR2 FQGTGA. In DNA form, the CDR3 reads TGTGCCAGCAGCTTATCTTCCGGGGCCGAGCAGTACTTC. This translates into CASSLSSGAEQYF.

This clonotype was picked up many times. CDR3 protein: CSARAGENLSNQPQHF. CDR3 DNA: TGCAGTGCTAGAGCAGGAGAGAACCTAAGCAATCAGCCCCAGCATTTT. The genes are TRBV20-1 and TRBJ1-5; D is uncertain. Germline V lookup: CDR1 DFQATT, CDR2 SNEGSKA (reference sequence). V lost 1 base to trimming and J lost 1 base, with 14 bases between them. This CDR3 is built from 16 residues.

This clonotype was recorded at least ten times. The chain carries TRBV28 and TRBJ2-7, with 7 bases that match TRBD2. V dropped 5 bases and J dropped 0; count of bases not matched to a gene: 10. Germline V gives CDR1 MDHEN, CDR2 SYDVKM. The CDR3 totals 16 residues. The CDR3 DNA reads TGTGCCAGCAGTGGAAACAGCGGGGCCTTCTCCTACGAGCAGTACTTC. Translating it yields CASSGNSGAFSYEQYF. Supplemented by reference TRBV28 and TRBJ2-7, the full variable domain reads DVKVTQSSRYLVKRTGEKVFLECVQDMDHENMFWYRQDPGLGLRLIYFSYDVKMKEKGDIPEGYSVSREKKERFSLILESASTNQTSMYLCASSGNSGAFSYEQYFGPGTRLTVT.

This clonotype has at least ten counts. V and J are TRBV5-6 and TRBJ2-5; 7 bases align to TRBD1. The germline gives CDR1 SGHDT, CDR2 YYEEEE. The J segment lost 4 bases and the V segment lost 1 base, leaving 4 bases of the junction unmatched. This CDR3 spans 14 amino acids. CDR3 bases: TGTGCCAGCAGCTTGACAGGGGCGGGAGAGACCCAGTACTTC. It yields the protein CASSLTGAGETQYF.

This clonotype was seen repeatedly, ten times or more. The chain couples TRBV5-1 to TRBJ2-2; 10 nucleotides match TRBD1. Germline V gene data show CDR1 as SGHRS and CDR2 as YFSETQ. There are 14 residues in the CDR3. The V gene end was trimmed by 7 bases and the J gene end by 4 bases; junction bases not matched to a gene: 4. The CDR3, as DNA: TGCGCCAGCCGGACAGGGGGAGCCACCGGGGAGCTGTTTTTT. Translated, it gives CASRTGGATGELFF.

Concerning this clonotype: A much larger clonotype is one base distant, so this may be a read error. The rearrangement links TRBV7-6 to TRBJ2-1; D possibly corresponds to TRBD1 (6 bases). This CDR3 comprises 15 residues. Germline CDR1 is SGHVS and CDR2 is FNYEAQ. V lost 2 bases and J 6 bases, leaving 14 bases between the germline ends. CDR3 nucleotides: TGTGCCAGCAGCTTATTAGGACAGCACACCAATGAGCAGTTCTTC. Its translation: CASSLLGQHTNEQFF.

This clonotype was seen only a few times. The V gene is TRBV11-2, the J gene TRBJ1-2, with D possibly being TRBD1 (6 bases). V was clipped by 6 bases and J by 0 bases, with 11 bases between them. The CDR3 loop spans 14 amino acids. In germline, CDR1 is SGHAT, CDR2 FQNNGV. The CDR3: CASSRGGTNYGYTF. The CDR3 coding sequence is TGTGCCAGCAGTCGAGGGGGGACTAACTATGGCTACACCTTC.

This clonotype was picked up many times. The CDR3 nucleotides read TGTGCCAGCATCAAAGGACAGGGGCGCTGGGATACGCAGTATTTT. As protein: CASIKGQGRWDTQYF. The chain couples TRBV6-1 to TRBJ2-3; 9 positions match TRBD1. The CDR3 runs 15 residues. Trimming cost V 7 bases and J 6 bases; bases outside gene matches: 11. Germline lookup yields CDR1 MNHNS and CDR2 SASEGT.

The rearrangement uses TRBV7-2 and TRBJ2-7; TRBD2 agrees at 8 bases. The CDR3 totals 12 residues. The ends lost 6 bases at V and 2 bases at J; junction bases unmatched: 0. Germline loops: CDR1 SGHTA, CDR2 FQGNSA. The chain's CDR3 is CASRTSAYEQYF. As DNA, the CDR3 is TGTGCCAGCAGGACTAGCGCCTACGAGCAGTACTTC.

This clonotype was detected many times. The CDR3 reads CATSRPVLAANTQYF. In DNA, the CDR3 is TGTGCCACCAGCCGACCCGTCCTGGCGGCTAATACGCAGTATTTT. The chain employs TRBV15 and TRBJ2-3; D not resolved. Per germline, CDR1 LNHNV and CDR2 YYDKDF (reference sequence). The CDR3 runs 15 residues. V was pared by 5 bases and J by 7 bases, with 19 bases between. Full variable domain (outside the CDR3, taken from reference TRBV15 and TRBJ2-3): DAMVIQNPRYQVTQFGKPVTLSCSQTLNHNVMYWYQQKSSQAPKLLFHYYDKDFNNEADTPDNFQSRRPNTSFCFLDIRSPGLGDTAMYLCATSRPVLAANTQYFGPGTRLTVL.

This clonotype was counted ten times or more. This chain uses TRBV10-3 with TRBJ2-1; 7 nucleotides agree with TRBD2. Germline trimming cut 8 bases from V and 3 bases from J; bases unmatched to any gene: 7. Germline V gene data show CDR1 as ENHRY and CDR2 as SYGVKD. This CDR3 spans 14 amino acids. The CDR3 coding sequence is TGTGCCATCGGGAGGGCTAGTAACTACAATGAGCAGTTCTTC. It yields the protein CAIGRASNYNEQFF.

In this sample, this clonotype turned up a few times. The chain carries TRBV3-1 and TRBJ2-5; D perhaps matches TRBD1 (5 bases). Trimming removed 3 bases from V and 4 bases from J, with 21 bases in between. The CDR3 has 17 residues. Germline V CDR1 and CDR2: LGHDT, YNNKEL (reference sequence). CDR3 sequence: CASSQQAPGILRETQYF. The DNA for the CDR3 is TGTGCCAGCAGCCAGCAGGCCCCAGGGATCCTGCGAGAGACCCAGTACTTC.

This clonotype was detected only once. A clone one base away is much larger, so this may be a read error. The CDR3 DNA reads TGTGCCAGCAGCCGACTAGGGGGAGGGGGCACAGATACGCAGTATTTT. Its translation: CASSRLGGGGTDTQYF. The chain recombines TRBV7-2 with TRBJ2-3, with a possible D match to TRBD2 (7 bases). The germline gives CDR1 SGHTA, CDR2 FQGNSA. The CDR3 consists of 16 residues. The V gene lost 5 bases and the J gene lost 1 base, with 16 bases spanning the gap.

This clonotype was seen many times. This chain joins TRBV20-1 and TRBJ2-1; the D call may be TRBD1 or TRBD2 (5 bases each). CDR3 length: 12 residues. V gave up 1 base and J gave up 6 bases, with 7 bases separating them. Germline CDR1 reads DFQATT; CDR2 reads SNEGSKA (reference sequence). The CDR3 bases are TGCAGTGCTAGAGCAGGGAGCAATGAGCAGTTCTTC. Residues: CSARAGSNEQFF.

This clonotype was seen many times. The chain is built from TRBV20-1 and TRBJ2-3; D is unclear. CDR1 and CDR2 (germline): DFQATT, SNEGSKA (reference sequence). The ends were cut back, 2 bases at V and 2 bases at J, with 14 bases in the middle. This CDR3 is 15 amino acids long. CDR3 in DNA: TGCAGTGCTAGATTAGGGTTTGTCCCCACAGATACGCAGTATTTT. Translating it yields CSARLGFVPTDTQYF.

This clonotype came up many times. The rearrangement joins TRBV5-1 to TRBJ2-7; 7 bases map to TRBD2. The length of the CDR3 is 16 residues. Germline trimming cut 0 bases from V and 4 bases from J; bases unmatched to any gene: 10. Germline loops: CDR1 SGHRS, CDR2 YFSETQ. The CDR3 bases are TGCGCCAGCAGCTTGGATCCGGCTAGCGGACGTTACGAGCAGTACTTC. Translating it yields CASSLDPASGRYEQYF. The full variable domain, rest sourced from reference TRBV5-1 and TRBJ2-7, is KAGVTQTPRYLIKTRGQQVTLSCSPISGHRSVSWYQQTPGQGLQFLFEYFSETQRNKGNFPGRFSGRQFSNSRSEMNVSTLELGDSALYLCASSLDPASGRYEQYFGPGTRLTVT.